This entry lists 26 T cell receptor beta chains sequenced from one sample in a study of OX40 agonist ivuxolimab in advanced cancers. This table comes from immunoSEQ multiplex PCR, and its TCRdb copy is limited to in-frame clones, with some not included. The table includes 55,000 to 70,000 clones, 75% to 90% detected once. The specimen was CD4+ or CD8+ T cells sorted from blood, collected in a trial of the OX40 agonist ivuxolimab. These receptors were obtained from an adult with an advanced solid tumor such as melanoma, head and neck, liver or kidney cancer.

This sequence joins TRBV5-1 and TRBJ2-7, with 10 positions matching TRBD2. The CDR3 covers 14 residues. Germline V gene lookup returns CDR1 SGHRS and CDR2 YFSETQ. V dropped 6 bases and J dropped 3; count of bases not matched to a gene: 6. The CDR3 sequence: CASTLGLAVYEQYF. As DNA, the CDR3 is TGCGCCAGCACCCTAGGACTAGCGGTCTACGAGCAGTACTTC.

The gene calls are TRBV19 and TRBJ2-1; D gene ambiguous. CDR1 and CDR2 (germline): LNHDA, SQIVND (reference sequence). The V gene lost 5 bases and the J gene lost 10 bases, with 21 bases spanning the gap. This CDR3 region has 15 residues. The CDR3 protein is CASSLRFLVIHEQFF. The CDR3 DNA follows: TGTGCCAGTAGTTTAAGATTCCTAGTTATCCACGAGCAGTTCTTC.

This clone is medium-sized in the sample. Other DNA sequences from this sample encode an identical CDR3 as well. V is TRBV2 and J is TRBJ1-5, with D unclear. CDR3 length: 14 amino acids. Germline CDR1 is SNHLY and CDR2 is FYNNEI. Trimming pared 0 bases from V and 6 bases from J, leaving 9 bases between. CDR3 nucleotides: TGTGCCAGCAGTGAAGCACGAGGGAGTCAGCCCCAGCATTTT. It is translated as CASSEARGSQPQHF.

This rearrangement joins TRBV18 to TRBJ2-7, with unresolved D. This CDR3 is 15 amino acids long. Trimming removed 2 bases from V and 1 base from J, with 12 bases in between. Germline CDR1 and CDR2: KGHSH and LQKENI. The CDR3: CASSPTRGDSYEQYF. The CDR3 nucleotides are TGTGCCAGCTCACCAACTCGCGGTGATTCCTACGAGCAGTACTTC.

The rearrangement joins TRBV10-2 to TRBJ2-5; D remains unclear. Looked up from germline, CDR1 is WSHSY and CDR2 is SAAADI. V lost 6 bases and J lost 5, with 16 bases in between. This CDR3 is 14 amino acids long. CDR3 nucleotides: TGCGCCAGCAGCCGGGCACGGCTAGGCGAGACCCAGTACTTC. Amino acid sequence: CASSRARLGETQYF.

This chain uses TRBV2 with TRBJ2-5, with 14 bases matching TRBD2. Looked up from germline, CDR1 is SNHLY and CDR2 is FYNNEI. The trim removed 7 bases at V and 0 bases at J, leaving 4 bases unmatched. The CDR3 spans 16 residues. The DNA of the CDR3 is TGTGCCAGCAAGGGACTAGCGGGAGCGTACCAAGAGACCCAGTACTTC. This sequence encodes CASKGLAGAYQETQYF. Full variable domain (remainder filled in from reference TRBV2 and TRBJ2-5): EPEVTQTPSHQVTQMGQEVILRCVPISNHLYFYWYRQILGQKVEFLVSFYNNEISEKSEIFDDQFSVERPDGSNFTLKIRSTKLEDSAMYFCASKGLAGAYQETQYFGPGTRLLVL.

The chain recombines TRBV19 with TRBJ2-3; perhaps TRBD2 as D (5 bases). The CDR3 contains 14 residues. Germline V CDR1 and CDR2: LNHDA, SQIVND (reference sequence). V lost 5 bases and J 5 bases, leaving 14 bases between the germline ends. The chain's CDR3 is CASSVEGVVDTQYF. Written as DNA, the CDR3 is TGTGCCAGTAGTGTCGAGGGAGTGGTAGATACGCAGTATTTT.

The chain has TRBV23-1 and TRBJ2-7; the D is unclear. TRBV23-1 is marked as an open reading frame, function uncertain. The CDR3 sequence is 17 residues long. With 1 base removed from V and 1 base from J, the gap between germline ends came to 17 bases. CDR3 protein: CASSQLGIRQESYEQYF. The CDR3, as DNA: TGCGCCAGCAGTCAATTAGGGATACGGCAGGAATCCTACGAGCAGTACTTC.

The rearrangement joins TRBV4-1 to TRBJ1-3; TRBD1 matches at 10 bases. Unmatched junction bases numbered 7, after V lost 5 bases and J lost 0 bases. From germline, CDR1 is MGHRA and CDR2 YSYEKL. CDR3 length: 17 residues. DNA of the CDR3: TGCGCCAGCAGCGCACGGGACAGGGGCCGCTCTGGAAACACCATATATTTT. As protein: CASSARDRGRSGNTIYF.

This chain uses TRBV28 with TRBJ1-4; no definite D call. V was trimmed by 1 base and J by 1 base, leaving 13 bases between them. Germline values: CDR1 MDHEN, CDR2 SYDVKM. The CDR3 has 17 amino acids. CDR3 protein: CASSLSLTKLTNEKLFF. The CDR3 region has the DNA TGTGCCAGCAGTTTATCCTTAACAAAGCTAACTAATGAAAAACTGTTTTTT.

This rearrangement joins TRBV9 to TRBJ1-5; tentatively, D is TRBD1 (5 bases). Germline V gene sequence: CDR1 SGDLS, CDR2 YYNGEE. The CDR3 spans 15 residues. V was cut by 0 bases and J by 4 bases, with 11 bases left in between. The DNA of the CDR3 is TGTGCCAGCAGCGTAGGAGAGGGGTCTAATCAGCCCCAGCATTTT. Residues: CASSVGEGSNQPQHF.

This rearrangement joins TRBV30 to TRBJ1-3; tentative D call: TRBD1 (6 bases). V was trimmed by 0 bases and J by 5 bases, leaving 11 bases between them. CDR3 size: 14 residues. Germline CDR1 reads GTSNPN; CDR2 reads SVGIG (reference sequence). CDR3 region: CAWSVTGLRNTIYF. CDR3 nucleotides: TGTGCCTGGAGTGTAACAGGGTTACGAAACACCATATATTTT.

The chain couples TRBV10-3 to TRBJ2-4; D might be TRBD1 (6 bases). V was trimmed by 2 bases and J by 8 bases, leaving 10 bases between them. This CDR3 comprises 13 residues. Germline CDR1 and CDR2: ENHRY and SYGVKD. CDR3 amino acids: CAISEGQRDIQYF. DNA of the CDR3: TGTGCCATCAGTGAGGGACAGAGGGACATTCAGTACTTC.

The rearrangement links TRBV4-3 to TRBJ2-1; 14 nucleotides align to TRBD2. With V trimmed by 1 base and J by 7 bases, 3 bases remained unmatched. Germline CDR1 LGHNA, CDR2 YSLEER. The CDR3 runs to 16 residues. CDR3 protein: CASSQGLAGGQNEQFF. DNA for the CDR3: TGCGCCAGCAGCCAAGGACTAGCGGGGGGGCAGAATGAGCAGTTCTTC.

This clone showed up just a few times. The chain is built from TRBV28 and TRBJ2-7; perhaps TRBD2 as D (7 bases). V shed 5 bases and J shed 7 bases, with 15 bases lying between them. Germline CDR1 reads MDHEN; CDR2 reads SYDVKM. This CDR3 has 13 residues. CDR3 in amino acids: CASSLGGAWEQYF. The CDR3 DNA sequence: TGTGCCAGCAGTCTGGGGGGGGCTTGGGAGCAGTACTTC.

The CDR3 nucleotides read TGTGCCAGCAGCAGGGTCAATGCCTACGAGCAGTACTTC. It translates to CASSRVNAYEQYF. The gene calls are TRBV6-5 and TRBJ2-7; perhaps TRBD1 as D (5 bases). Between the trimmed V and J ends, which lost 6 bases and 2 bases, there was a span of 11 bases. This CDR3 spans 13 amino acids. CDR1 MNHEY and CDR2 SVGAGI come from the germline V gene.

V gene TRBV5-8 combines with J gene TRBJ2-4, with D possibly matching TRBD1 (6 bases). Germline values: CDR1 SGHTS, CDR2 YDEGEE. This CDR3 spans 13 amino acids. The germline V and J ends were trimmed by 3 bases and 4 bases, with 8 bases remaining between them. The CDR3 spells CASSSGQKNIQYF. CDR3 nucleotides: TGTGCCAGCAGCTCCGGACAGAAAAACATTCAGTACTTC.

J is TRBJ2-3 and V is TRBV18; 8 nucleotides align to TRBD1. The trim removed 4 bases at V and 8 bases at J, leaving 2 bases unmatched. Germline V gene sequence: CDR1 KGHSH, CDR2 LQKENI. CDR3 length equals 12 residues. CDR3: CASSQDRGTQYF. The CDR3, as DNA: TGTGCCAGCTCACAAGACAGGGGTACGCAGTATTTT.

V and J are TRBV5-1 and TRBJ2-7, with a tentative D call TRBD2 (7 bases). This CDR3 spans 14 amino acids. The V and J ends lost 4 bases and 4 bases respectively, with 15 bases between them. Germline V lookup: CDR1 SGHRS, CDR2 YFSETQ. CDR3 nucleotide sequence: TGCGCCAGCAGCCCCCTCGCGGGGGCTTACGAGCAGTACTTC. Its protein product is CASSPLAGAYEQYF.

This chain links TRBV28 with TRBJ1-2; TRBD1 is a possible D gene (5 bases). The CDR3 loop spans 11 amino acids. The V gene lost 2 bases and the J gene lost 10 bases, with 8 bases spanning the gap. Germline V lookup: CDR1 MDHEN, CDR2 SYDVKM. CDR3 coding DNA: TGTGCCAGCAGTTTAAAGGGGAACTACACCTTC. Encoded protein: CASSLKGNYTF.

This chain joins TRBV2 and TRBJ2-5; 7 bases align to TRBD1. Gene TRBJ2-7 matches the end of the DNA better, so the J call may be wrong. The CDR3 loop spans 15 amino acids. Germline V gives CDR1 SNHLY, CDR2 FYNNEI. The CDR3 DNA reads as TGTGCCAGCAGTTTAGACAGGGAGACATACTACGAGCAGTACTTC. This codes for CASSLDRETYYEQYF.

The chain has TRBV9 and TRBJ2-1; D is unresolved. This CDR3 region has 15 residues. Trimming removed 2 bases from V and 4 bases from J, with 13 bases in between. The V gene's germline CDR1 is SGDLS and CDR2 YYNGEE. The CDR3 DNA reads as TGTGCCAGCAGCGTGGCTGGCTTAGATTACAATGAGCAGTTCTTC. As protein: CASSVAGLDYNEQFF. Variable domain in full (rest from reference TRBV9 and TRBJ2-1): DSGVTQTPKHLITATGQRVTLRCSPRSGDLSVYWYQQSLDQGLQFLIQYYNGEERAKGNILERFSAQQFPDLHSELNLSSLELGDSALYFCASSVAGLDYNEQFFGPGTRLTVL.

This clone was counted once. The chain is built from TRBV4-1 and TRBJ1-1; 7 bases align to TRBD1. V lost 0 bases and J lost 8; bases outside the gene matches: 3. From germline, CDR1 is MGHRA and CDR2 YSYEKL. The CDR3 covers 13 residues. CDR3 sequence reads: CASSQDTRGEAFF. In DNA, the CDR3 is TGCGCCAGCAGCCAAGATACCAGGGGGGAAGCTTTCTTT.

This chain's CDR3 is CASSPGLAGPDTQYF. As DNA, the CDR3 is TGTGCCAGCAGCCCGGGACTAGCGGGACCAGATACGCAGTATTTT. This sequence joins TRBV6-5 and TRBJ2-3; TRBD2 matches at 13 bases. CDR1 is MNHEY, CDR2 SVGAGI, per germline. J lost 4 bases, V lost 6 bases, and 4 bases had no gene match. The CDR3 has 15 amino acids.

V and J are TRBV28 and TRBJ1-5; D is perhaps TRBD1 (6 bases). The ends were cut back, 5 bases at V and 6 bases at J, with 8 bases in the middle. Germline loops: CDR1 MDHEN, CDR2 SYDVKM. This CDR3 is built from 12 residues. The CDR3 loop is CASSGQLQPQHF. Here the CDR3 DNA reads TGTGCCAGCAGTGGACAGCTTCAGCCCCAGCATTTT.

The chain combines TRBV19 with TRBJ1-5; D gene uncertain. This CDR3 comprises 15 residues. Germline values: CDR1 LNHDA, CDR2 SQIVND (reference sequence). V lost 1 base, J lost 5 bases, and 12 bases lay in between. CDR3 bases: TGTGCCAGTAGTATAGGTCACCATAACGATCAGCCCCAGCATTTT. Amino acid sequence: CASSIGHHNDQPQHF.